This passage covers 2 T cell receptor beta chains from one sample sequenced in a study of CD8+CD57+ T cells in acquired aplastic anemia. Profiling of TCR beta VDJ combinations and CDR3 sequences used genomic DNA as template. TCRdb called the reads again in MiXCR, with one record for every CDR3 protein. This table holds roughly 250,000 distinct CDR3 sequences, less than 85% found once. It was patients with CD8+CD57+ cell expansion by flow cytometry who were chosen for sequencing. Sequenced material: sorted CD4+, CD8+, or CD8+CD57+ T cells (not recorded which) from PBMCs. Receptors originate from a human donor with aplastic anemia.

As to this clonotype: At one boundary the junction diverges from the germline segment, which might be a read error. Written as DNA, the CDR3 is TGTGCCAGCGGAGGAGCTGGGAACAATCAGTACTTCTTT. Encoded protein: CASGGAGNNQYFF. V usage is TRBV9 and J usage is TRBJ2-3; a possible D gene is TRBD2 (5 bases). CDR1 is SGDLS, CDR2 YYNGEE, per germline. The CDR3 has 13 amino acids.

To note about this clonotype: The germline gene is not matched at one end of the junction; a read error may be the cause. The chain uses TRBV7-7 and TRBJ2-5, with D uncertain. CDR3 size: 14 residues. Looked up from germline, CDR1 is SSHAT and CDR2 is FNYEAQ (reference sequence). CDR3 sequence: CAPSMGSCQQTHYF. The CDR3 coding sequence is TGTGCTCCCAGCATGGGGTCTTGCCAACAGACCCATTACTTC.